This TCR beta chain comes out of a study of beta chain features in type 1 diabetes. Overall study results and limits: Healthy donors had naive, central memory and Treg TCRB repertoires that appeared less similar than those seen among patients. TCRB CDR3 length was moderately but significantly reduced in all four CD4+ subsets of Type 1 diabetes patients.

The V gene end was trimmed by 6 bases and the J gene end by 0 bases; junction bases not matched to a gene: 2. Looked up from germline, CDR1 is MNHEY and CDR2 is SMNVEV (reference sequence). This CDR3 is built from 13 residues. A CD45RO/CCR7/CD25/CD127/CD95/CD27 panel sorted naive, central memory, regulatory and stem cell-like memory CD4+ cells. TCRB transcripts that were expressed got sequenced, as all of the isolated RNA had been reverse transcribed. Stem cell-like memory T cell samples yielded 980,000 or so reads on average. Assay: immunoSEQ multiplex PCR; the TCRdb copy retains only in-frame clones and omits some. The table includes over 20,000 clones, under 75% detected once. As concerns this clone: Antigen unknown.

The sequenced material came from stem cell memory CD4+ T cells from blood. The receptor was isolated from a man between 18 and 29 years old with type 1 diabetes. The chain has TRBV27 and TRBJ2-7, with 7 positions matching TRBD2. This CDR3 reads CASRRTSSYEQYF. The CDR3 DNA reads TGTGCCAGCAGGAGGACTAGCTCCTACGAGCAGTACTTC.